This T cell receptor beta chain was captured by sequencing in a study of Graves' ophthalmopathy and Graves' hyperthyroidism. Study-wide context: Stable hyperthyroid donors showed no ophthalmopathy during 18 months follow-up. General study results and limits: Blood was where most expanded thyroid clonotypes above 0.001 frequency also turned up.

Scientists amplified the TCR beta CDR3 regions from RNA transcripts. The authors performed first-round RT-PCR with HTBI primers and then a second-round multiplex PCR. TCRdb reprocessed the multiplex PCR reads with MiXCR, giving one entry per CDR3 protein. The sample shows about 500,000 distinct CDR3 sequences, approximately 35% of them seen only once. The germline gives CDR1 MNHEY, CDR2 SVGAGI. V gave up 5 bases and J gave up 15 bases, with 19 bases separating them. The CDR3 length is 13 residues. This clonotype occurred many times. Its antigen is as yet unknown. The chain joins TRBV6-5 to TRBJ1-4; D call uncertain. The sample was peripheral blood or thyroid tissue (not recorded which). The clonotype was recovered from an adult man with Graves' hyperthyroidism. Here the CDR3 reads CASSHENGGILFF. The CDR3 bases are TGTGCCAGCAGTCACGAAAACGGTGGTATTTTGTTTTTT.